This T cell receptor (beta chain) appears in the sequencing data of a study of tumor-infiltrating lymphocytes in primary liver carcinoma (dated by TCRdb to about 2017). Regarding the research as a whole: The five patients, three men and two women aged 30 to 69 years, had hepatocellular carcinoma (four) or combined HCC and intrahepatic cholangiocarcinoma (one). The five patients had tumors of stage T1-T3 N0M0, with maximum diameters ranging from roughly 4.2 to 11 cm. Samples yielded roughly 3.65 to 7.5 million productive TCRbeta reads; read depth did not differ significantly between tissue types. Across five regions of each liver tumor, along with adjacent normal tissue and blood, the study brought together TCRbeta repertoire sequencing, expression microarrays and whole-exome sequencing. A total of some 35 specimens from 5 patients went through TCRbeta repertoire sequencing, namely 25 tumor regions, 5 adjacent noncancerous liver tissues and 5 peripheral blood samples. To link TCRbeta repertoire diversity to the local molecular phenotype, the approximately 23 tumor region samples were profiled with Agilent mRNA microarrays. Technical replicate repertoires showed high reproducibility, with mean shared-clone rates near 0.89 and correlation coefficients above 0.95.

Without any cell sorting, total RNA and DNA were co-extracted from around 18-30 mg of bulk tissue using the AllPrep DNA/RNA mini kit. Roughly five patients with histopathologically diagnosed primary liver carcinoma underwent surgical resection in China between November 2015 and March 2016. At the time of sampling, the patients had chronic HBV infection and had not received any treatment. Each tumor was sampled at five spatially separated regions: the tumor centre plus the superior, inferior, left-lateral and right-lateral poles. According to histology, viable tumor cells made up more than 85% of every tumor sample. Fresh tumor and adjacent tissue pieces were bisected, with one half stored in RNAlater at -80 degrees C and the other half sent for histology. Comments on this clonotype: Its antigen target is currently unknown. No much larger clone is present one base from it, and per-base qualities are unavailable.

Using a constant-region primer and ProtoScript II reverse transcriptase, TCRbeta-specific cDNA was reverse-transcribed from about 0.45 ug total RNA. Three nested multiplex PCR rounds, following a slightly modified ARM-PCR procedure, were used to build the TCRbeta libraries. The first two PCR rounds used multiplex TRBV1-TRBV30 forward primers with a Cbeta reverse primer, each for 10 cycles. Sample barcodes and Illumina adapters were added in a final 25-cycle PCR using Deep VentR polymerase. Before sequencing, amplicons between 200 and 500 bp were purified from gel using a QIAquick gel extraction kit. TCRbeta amplicons were sequenced on an Illumina HiSeq 2500 with 250-bp paired-end reads. Per the original workflow: Trimmomatic v0.33 was used to quality-trim the reads, and FLASH v1.2.11 was used to merge paired reads so that full CDR3 sequences could be recovered. V, D and J germline segments were assigned to the rearranged TCRbeta sequences using MiGEC v1.2.1b. Clonotype statistics and Shannon-Wiener diversity indices were computed with VDJtools v1.0.0. Except for diversity analysis, only each sample's 250 most abundant clonotypes were used in subsequent analyses to reduce sampling bias. TCRdb reprocessing: public reads trimmed at Q25 with fastp, clones called with MiXCR, in-frame beta chains kept. For every CDR3 protein sequence, its rows merge into one entry that carries the most common genes and DNA. The V and J calls come from TCRdb's annotation, not from the publication. The sample records roughly 100,000 distinct CDR3 sequences, around 73% of which are singletons. The ten biggest clones cover 12% of the sample.

The CDR3, from cysteine to phenylalanine, totals 18 residues. Only the CDR3 DNA is retained, 54 bases long and in frame from the first base. Trimming accounts for 2 bases at V and 2 bases at J, while the number of junction bases matched to no gene is 10. Looking up the germline V gene yields CDR1 MNHNS and CDR2 SASEGT. Here is what the overall study found, with its caveats: With just a few patients in the study, the authors point out that the findings should be validated in a larger study. Because only the TCR beta chain was sequenced and unpaired alpha chains were not captured, true repertoire diversity is likely underestimated. Only roughly 8-25% of top clones appeared in all five regions of a tumor, which suggests that tumor-infiltrating T cells are spatially heterogeneous. Because the samples were bulk and unsorted, CD4+ and CD8+ T cell repertoires could not be compared. The top 250 clones accounted for a significantly greater share of the repertoire in tumors than in blood (p = 0.039). Repertoire overlap was found to be higher between tumor regions (mean approximately 35%) than between tumor-adjacent (about 17%) or tumor-blood (around 14%) pairs, consistent with antigen-driven expansion.

Sequences were obtained from liver tumor tissue from sampling region 2. The sample's cell subset or site, from its label and the paper: tumor region T2, inferior pole. The chain links TRBV6-1 with TRBJ1-5; 9 central nucleotides agree with TRBD1. This clonotype was sampled from a woman in her fifties or sixties with primary liver carcinoma and hepatitis B virus infection. This receptor carries the CDR3 CASSERLSGTGRNQPQHF. The DNA sequence is given as TGTGCCAGCAGTGAAAGACTTTCCGGGACAGGGCGCAATCAGCCCCAGCATTTT.